The rows below give T cell receptor beta chains drawn from one sample of a study of T cells after yellow fever vaccination. TCRdb re-derived calls from the 5' RACE reads in MiXCR, one entry per CDR3 protein. The sample includes about 510,000 distinct CDR3 sequences, just over 20% of them seen just once. Sequences were derived from PBMCs, sampled 21 days after the first yellow fever vaccination. These receptors originate from a young man who received the YFV17D yellow fever vaccine. The CDR3 runs from the conserved cysteine through the conserved F or W. The D gene is left open where the match is weak. Not all rows give a size; the values are once, few, many and, for expanded clones, a class.

v_call	clone_size	j_call	d_call	cdr3_aa	cdr3_nt
TRBV30	few	TRBJ2-5	.	CAWDRGSRETQYF	TGTGCCTGGGACCGAGGCAGCCGGGAGACCCAGTACTTC
TRBV29-1	few	TRBJ2-1	TRBD1	CSVGRTGNDFGEQFF	TGCAGCGTTGGAAGGACAGGGAACGATTTTGGTGAGCAGTTCTTC
TRBV13	.	TRBJ2-4	TRBD2	CASSFTSGAKNIQYF	TGTGCCAGCAGCTTCACTAGCGGAGCCAAAAACATTCAGTACTTC
TRBV9	.	TRBJ1-6	.	CASSVDGENSPLHF	TGTGCCAGCAGCGTGGACGGGGAGAATTCACCCCTCCACTTT
TRBV6-5	few	TRBJ1-2	TRBD1	CASSHGTDPTPANYGYTF	TGTGCCAGCAGTCACGGGACAGATCCGACCCCTGCTAACTATGGCTACACCTTC
TRBV7-9	.	TRBJ2-2	.	CASSFRELFF	TGTGCCAGCAGCTTTCGAGAGCTGTTTTTT
TRBV7-9	few	TRBJ2-1	.	CASSLGTEGHEQFF	TGTGCCAGCAGCTTAGGGACGGAGGGCCATGAGCAGTTCTTC
TRBV27	few	TRBJ2-3	.	CASSFWGSGTDTQYF	TGTGCCAGCAGTTTTTGGGGGTCGGGCACAGATACGCAGTATTTT
TRBV18	.	TRBJ2-7	.	CASSPQAHEQYF	TGTGCCAGCTCACCACAAGCTCACGAGCAGTACTTC
TRBV5-1	few	TRBJ2-1	.	CASRLRQPTYNEQFF	TGCGCCAGCAGACTTCGACAGCCTACCTACAATGAGCAGTTCTTC
TRBV5-1	.	TRBJ2-5	.	CASSRNPWPIQETQYF	TGCGCCAGCAGTCGGAACCCGTGGCCAATCCAAGAGACCCAGTACTTC
TRBV9	few	TRBJ2-3	.	CASSVGYTDTQYF	TGTGCCAGCAGCGTAGGGTACACAGATACGCAGTATTTT
TRBV6-2/TRBV6-3	.	TRBJ2-3	.	CASTTAEWQAGDTQYF	TGTGCCAGCACTACCGCCGAGTGGCAGGCGGGGGATACGCAGTATTTT
TRBV5-6	.	TRBJ2-3	.	CASSFPGPSTDTQYF	TGTGCCAGCAGCTTTCCTGGACCTAGCACAGATACGCAGTATTTT
TRBV20-1	.	TRBJ2-5	.	CSAQRSQKETQYF	TGCAGTGCCCAGAGGAGCCAGAAAGAGACCCAGTACTTC
TRBV6-5	.	TRBJ2-1	.	CASSYSYSDNEQFF	TGTGCCAGCAGTTACTCCTACAGCGACAATGAGCAGTTCTTC
TRBV10-3	few	TRBJ1-5	.	CAISAGAGQPQHF	TGTGCCATCAGTGCTGGGGCGGGTCAGCCCCAGCATTTT
TRBV14	.	TRBJ2-3	.	CASSPAIPTDTQYF	TGTGCCAGCAGCCCCGCAATTCCCACAGATACGCAGTATTTT
TRBV25-1	.	TRBJ2-7	.	CASSDYAGTYEQYF	TGTGCCAGCAGTGACTACGCCGGCACCTACGAGCAGTACTTC
TRBV9	.	TRBJ2-7	.	CASSVARVDYEQYF	TGTGCCAGCAGCGTAGCCAGGGTGGACTACGAGCAGTACTTC
TRBV9	once	TRBJ2-1	TRBD2	CASSVDLAGLYNEQFF	TGTGCCAGCAGCGTAGACCTAGCGGGGTTATACAATGAGCAGTTCTTC
TRBV7-7	few	TRBJ2-1	TRBD1	CASSPRTGLHNEQFF	TGTGCTAGCAGCCCCCGGACAGGGCTTCACAATGAGCAGTTCTTC
TRBV6-2/TRBV6-3	.	TRBJ1-6	.	CASSRGRDYNSPLHF	TGTGCCAGCAGTCGGGGCAGGGACTATAATTCACCCCTCCACTTT
TRBV7-9	.	TRBJ2-2	TRBD2	CASSPLAVAGGTGELFF	TGTGCCAGCAGCCCCCTCGCGGTAGCGGGGGGGACCGGGGAGCTGTTTTTT
TRBV5-1	few	TRBJ1-4	.	CASSPPTGGANEKLFF	TGCGCCAGCAGCCCGCCGACGGGGGGGGCTAATGAAAAACTGTTTTTT
TRBV20-1	few	TRBJ1-1	.	CSARDWTRGDTEAFF	TGCAGTGCTAGAGACTGGACAAGGGGGGACACTGAAGCTTTCTTT
TRBV21-1	few	TRBJ1-4	.	CASSKADSRTEKLFF	TGTGCCAGCAGCAAAGCTGACAGCCGTACTGAAAAACTGTTTTTT
TRBV3-1	.	TRBJ2-2	.	CASSQTTRGLGTGELFF	TGTGCCAGCAGCCAAACTACCAGAGGTCTGGGCACCGGGGAGCTGTTTTTT
TRBV28	few	TRBJ1-1	TRBD1	CASNYRGRTEAFF	TGTGCCAGCAACTACAGGGGAAGGACTGAAGCTTTCTTT
TRBV19	few	TRBJ2-1	TRBD2	CASSITSGGPSSYNEQFF	TGTGCCAGTAGTATAACTAGCGGGGGGCCGAGCTCCTACAATGAGCAGTTCTTC
TRBV3-1	few	TRBJ2-2	TRBD1	CASSPSTGFGTGELFF	TGTGCCAGCAGCCCCTCGACAGGGTTCGGCACCGGGGAGCTGTTTTTT
TRBV10-3	few	TRBJ2-5	TRBD2	CAISLPHTSGGPGETQYF	TGTGCCATCAGTCTGCCCCATACTAGCGGGGGGCCGGGAGAGACCCAGTACTTC
TRBV6-1	.	TRBJ2-3	TRBD2	CASRSGGGTDTQYF	TGTGCCAGCAGATCGGGGGGGGGCACAGATACGCAGTATTTT
TRBV18	few	TRBJ2-3	TRBD2	CASSPGLAGGDTQYF	TGTGCCAGCTCACCTGGACTAGCGGGAGGGGATACGCAGTATTTT
TRBV18	.	TRBJ1-4	.	CASSLPDLNEKLFF	TGTGCCAGCTCACTCCCGGACCTTAATGAAAAACTGTTTTTT
TRBV7-2	many	TRBJ1-2	.	CASSLSAYGYTF	TGTGCCAGCAGCTTATCCGCGTATGGCTACACCTTC
TRBV4-3	.	TRBJ2-3	.	CASSQDLGTSTDTQYF	TGCGCCAGCAGCCAAGATCTAGGGACTAGCACAGATACGCAGTATTTT